This paragraph covers one T cell receptor (beta chain) sequence. The sample is drawn from a study of T cells expressing NK-cell markers. After re-calling the 5' RACE reads, TCRdb lists one entry per CDR3 protein, DNA absent. The sample's table shows a few hundred thousand distinct CDR3 sequences. Germline CDR1 reads DFQATT; CDR2 reads SNEGSKA (reference sequence). The CDR3 loop spans 14 amino acids. Sample: blood T cells: a sorted CD56 or NKG2C T cell subset, CD4+ or CD8+ T cells, or bulk PBMC T cells (not recorded which). V is TRBV20-1 and J is TRBJ2-1; TCRdb proposes TRBD1, but this gene call is untestable without DNA. The sequence was obtained from a man aged 18 to 29 in good health. CDR3 residues: CSAKTGGVRNEQFF.